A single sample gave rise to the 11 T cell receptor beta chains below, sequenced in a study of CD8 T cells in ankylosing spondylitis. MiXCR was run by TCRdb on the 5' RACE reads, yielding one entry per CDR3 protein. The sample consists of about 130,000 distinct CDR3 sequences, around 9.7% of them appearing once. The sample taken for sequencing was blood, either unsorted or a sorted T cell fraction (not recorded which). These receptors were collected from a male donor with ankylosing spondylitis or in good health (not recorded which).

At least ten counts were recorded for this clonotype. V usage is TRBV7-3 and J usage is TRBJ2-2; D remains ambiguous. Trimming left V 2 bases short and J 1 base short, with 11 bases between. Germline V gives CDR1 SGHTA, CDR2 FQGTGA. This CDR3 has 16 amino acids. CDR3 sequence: CASSLSSRLNTGELFF. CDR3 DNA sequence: TGTGCCAGCAGCTTATCTTCCAGGTTGAACACCGGGGAGCTGTTTTTT.

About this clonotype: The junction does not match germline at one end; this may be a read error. The CDR3 nucleotides read TGTGCTAGCAGCCAAGGGCTAGCGGGAGCAGAGACCCAGTACTTC. The encoded protein is CASSQGLAGAETQYF. The rearrangement links TRBV7-7 to TRBJ2-5, with TRBD2 matching 10 bases. This CDR3 spans 15 amino acids. The germline V gene has CDR1 SSHAT and CDR2 FNYEAQ (reference sequence).

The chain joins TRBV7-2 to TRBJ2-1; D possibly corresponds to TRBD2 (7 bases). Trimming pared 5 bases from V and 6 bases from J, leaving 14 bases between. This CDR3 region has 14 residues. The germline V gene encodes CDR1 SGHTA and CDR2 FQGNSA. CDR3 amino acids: CASSLGGRGNEQFF. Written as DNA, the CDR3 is TGTGCCAGCAGCCTGGGGGGGCGCGGCAATGAGCAGTTCTTC.

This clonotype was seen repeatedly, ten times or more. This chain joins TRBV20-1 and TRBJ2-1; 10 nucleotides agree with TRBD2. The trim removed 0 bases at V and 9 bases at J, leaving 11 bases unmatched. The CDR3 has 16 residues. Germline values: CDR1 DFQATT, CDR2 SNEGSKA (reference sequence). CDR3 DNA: TGCAGTGCTAGAGATCACCTAGCGGGAGTCTTCGCTGAGCAGTTCTTC. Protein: CSARDHLAGVFAEQFF.

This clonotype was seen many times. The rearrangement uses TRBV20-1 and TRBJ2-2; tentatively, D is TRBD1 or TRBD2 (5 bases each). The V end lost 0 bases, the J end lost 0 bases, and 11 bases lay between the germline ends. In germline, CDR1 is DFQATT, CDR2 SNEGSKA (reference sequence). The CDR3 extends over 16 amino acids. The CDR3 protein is CSARDSGATNTGELFF. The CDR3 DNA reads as TGCAGTGCTAGAGATTCCGGGGCCACGAACACCGGGGAGCTGTTTTTT.

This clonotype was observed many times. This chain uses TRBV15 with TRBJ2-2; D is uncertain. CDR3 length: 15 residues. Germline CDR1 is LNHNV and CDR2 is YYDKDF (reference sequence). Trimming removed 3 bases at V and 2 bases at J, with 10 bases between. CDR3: CATSRGKTNTGELFF. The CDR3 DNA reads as TGTGCCACCAGCAGGGGTAAAACAAACACCGGGGAGCTGTTTTTT.

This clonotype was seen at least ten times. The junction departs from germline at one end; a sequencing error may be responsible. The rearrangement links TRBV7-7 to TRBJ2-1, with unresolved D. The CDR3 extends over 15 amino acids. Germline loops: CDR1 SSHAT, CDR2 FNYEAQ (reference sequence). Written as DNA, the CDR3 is TGTGCTAGCAGCTTACACGCAGTCTCCTACAATGAGCAGTTCTTC. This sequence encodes CASSLHAVSYNEQFF.

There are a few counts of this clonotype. The CDR3 DNA sequence: TGTGCCAGCAGCTGGACCACAGGAGTGCGGTACTTC. It is translated as CASSWTTGVRYF. The V call is TRBV7-2, the J call TRBJ2-5; TRBD1 is a possible D gene (5 bases). This CDR3 is built from 12 residues. In germline, CDR1 is SGHTA, CDR2 FQGNSA. The ends were cut back, 4 bases at V and 13 bases at J, with 16 bases in the middle.

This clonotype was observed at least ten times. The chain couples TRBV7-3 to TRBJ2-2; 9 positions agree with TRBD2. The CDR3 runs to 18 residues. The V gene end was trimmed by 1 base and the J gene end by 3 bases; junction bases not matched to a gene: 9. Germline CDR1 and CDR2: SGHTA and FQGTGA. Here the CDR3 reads CASSLSGRAGLDTGELFF. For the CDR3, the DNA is TGTGCCAGCAGCTTAAGCGGGAGGGCCGGGTTGGACACCGGGGAGCTGTTTTTT.

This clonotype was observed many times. Here the CDR3 reads CASTPTGQGARNEKLFF. CDR3 nucleotide sequence: TGTGCCAGCACCCCTACGGGACAGGGGGCCCGTAATGAAAAACTGTTTTTT. V gene TRBV28 combines with J gene TRBJ1-4; 12 bases are shared with TRBD1. The V segment lost 7 bases and the J segment 4 bases; nucleotides outside the gene matches: 10. The CDR3 runs to 17 residues. Germline V lookup: CDR1 MDHEN, CDR2 SYDVKM.

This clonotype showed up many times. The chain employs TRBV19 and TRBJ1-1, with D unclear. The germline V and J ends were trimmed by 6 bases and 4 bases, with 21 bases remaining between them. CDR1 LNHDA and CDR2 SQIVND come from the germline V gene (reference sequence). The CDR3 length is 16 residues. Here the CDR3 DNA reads TGTGCCAGTAGCCCAATCCTGTCCATCTTGAGCACTGAAGCTTTCTTT. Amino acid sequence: CASSPILSILSTEAFF. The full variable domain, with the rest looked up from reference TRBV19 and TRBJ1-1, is DGGITQSPKYLFRKEGQNVTLSCEQNLNHDAMYWYRQDPGQGLRLIYYSQIVNDFQKGDIAEGYSVSREKKESFPLTVTSAQKNPTAFYLCASSPILSILSTEAFFGQGTRLTVV.